The 7 T cell receptor beta chains reported below all come from one sample, sequenced in a study of beta chain features in type 1 diabetes. Since all of the isolated RNA was reverse transcribed, expressed TCRB transcripts were what got sequenced. Libraries were prepared by immunoSEQ multiplex PCR; TCRdb keeps only in-frame clonotypes and omits some of them. The table shows around 340,000 clones, with 7% to 9% occurring only once. Sequencing was performed on central memory CD4+ T cells from blood. Receptors originate from a woman aged 18 to 35 in good health.

The rearrangement links TRBV29-1 to TRBJ2-3; no clear D. The CDR3 is 12 residues long. The ends were cut back, 5 bases at V and 3 bases at J, with 9 bases in the middle. The germline CDR1 and CDR2 sequences are SQVTM and ANQGSEA. The CDR3 nucleotides are TGCAGCGTTCCGGACCAGACAGATACGCAGTATTTT. Translated: CSVPDQTDTQYF.

V usage is TRBV6-5 and J usage is TRBJ2-7; 10 nucleotides line up with TRBD1. Germline V gene sequence: CDR1 MNHEY, CDR2 SVGAGI. The CDR3 sequence is 14 residues long. V was clipped by 6 bases and J by 2 bases; unmatched bases: 4. CDR3 residues: CASRNDRGPYEQYF. In DNA form, the CDR3 reads TGTGCCAGCAGGAACGACAGGGGGCCCTACGAGCAGTACTTC.

This clone was observed a handful of times. The V and J genes are TRBV28 and TRBJ1-5, with D possibly matching TRBD1 (5 bases). The CDR3 covers 15 residues. Germline V gives CDR1 MDHEN, CDR2 SYDVKM. V was shortened by 3 bases and J by 2 bases, with 11 bases between the two germline ends. The DNA for the CDR3 is TGTGCCAGCAGTTTTGAGGGGAAGGGCAATCAGCCCCAGCATTTT. Its protein product is CASSFEGKGNQPQHF.

This clone was recorded a few times. This chain joins TRBV28 and TRBJ1-2, with 8 positions matching TRBD1. V dropped 6 bases and J dropped 8; count of bases not matched to a gene: 11. The CDR3 totals 14 residues. Germline V CDR1 and CDR2: MDHEN, SYDVKM. This CDR3 is CASRPGQASIGYTF. The CDR3 DNA follows: TGTGCCAGCAGGCCGGGACAGGCATCCATCGGCTACACCTTC.

For this clone: The same CDR3 can be traced to other DNA sequences in this sample. The chain employs TRBV28 and TRBJ1-5, with no clear D. This CDR3 is built from 14 residues. Between the trimmed V and J ends, which lost 3 bases and 2 bases, there was a span of 8 bases. Germline lookup yields CDR1 MDHEN and CDR2 SYDVKM. For the CDR3, the DNA is TGTGCCAGCAGTTTTGACACCGGCAATCAGCCCCAGCATTTT. The encoded protein is CASSFDTGNQPQHF. The whole variable domain, filled in from reference TRBV28 and TRBJ1-5, reads DVKVTQSSRYLVKRTGEKVFLECVQDMDHENMFWYRQDPGLGLRLIYFSYDVKMKEKGDIPEGYSVSREKKERFSLILESASTNQTSMYLCASSFDTGNQPQHFGDGTRLSIL.

The chain couples TRBV2 to TRBJ2-5, with D perhaps matching TRBD1 (5 bases). Per the germline V gene, CDR1 is SNHLY and CDR2 is FYNNEI. The CDR3 spans 15 residues. V lost 11 bases, J lost 4 bases, and 23 bases lay in between. CDR3 in DNA: TGTGCCCTTAGGGAAAGGCAGGGCTTAAGAGAGACCCAGTACTTC. Its protein product is CALRERQGLRETQYF.

This clone has only a few counts. The chain joins TRBV6-5 to TRBJ2-5, with TRBD2 matching 7 bases. The germline V gene has CDR1 MNHEY and CDR2 SVGAGI. J was trimmed by 4 bases and V by 6 bases; bases with no gene match: 2. This CDR3 comprises 12 residues. The CDR3 reads CASRSGGETQYF. The CDR3 DNA is TGTGCCAGCAGGTCGGGGGGAGAGACCCAGTACTTC.